This TCR beta chain was recorded in a study of OX40 agonist ivuxolimab in advanced cancers. Turning to the study itself: Ivuxolimab, an agonist antibody against OX40 (CD134), was given to patients.

The method was immunoSEQ multiplex PCR; TCRdb's version includes in-frame clones alone and lacks a portion of them. This table has around 40,000 clones, 80% appearing once. The source was CD4+ or CD8+ T cells sorted from blood, collected in a trial of the OX40 agonist ivuxolimab. The sequence derives from an adult with an advanced solid tumor such as melanoma, head and neck, liver or kidney cancer.

CDR3 protein: CASSTDGGSHNEQFF. DNA of the CDR3: TGTGCCAGCAGCACCGACGGAGGGAGCCACAATGAGCAGTTCTTC. V and J are TRBV11-2 and TRBJ2-1; D may be TRBD2 (6 bases). The germline V gene encodes CDR1 SGHAT and CDR2 FQNNGV. Trimming took 5 bases from V and 5 from J, leaving 16 bases between them. The CDR3 length is 15 residues.